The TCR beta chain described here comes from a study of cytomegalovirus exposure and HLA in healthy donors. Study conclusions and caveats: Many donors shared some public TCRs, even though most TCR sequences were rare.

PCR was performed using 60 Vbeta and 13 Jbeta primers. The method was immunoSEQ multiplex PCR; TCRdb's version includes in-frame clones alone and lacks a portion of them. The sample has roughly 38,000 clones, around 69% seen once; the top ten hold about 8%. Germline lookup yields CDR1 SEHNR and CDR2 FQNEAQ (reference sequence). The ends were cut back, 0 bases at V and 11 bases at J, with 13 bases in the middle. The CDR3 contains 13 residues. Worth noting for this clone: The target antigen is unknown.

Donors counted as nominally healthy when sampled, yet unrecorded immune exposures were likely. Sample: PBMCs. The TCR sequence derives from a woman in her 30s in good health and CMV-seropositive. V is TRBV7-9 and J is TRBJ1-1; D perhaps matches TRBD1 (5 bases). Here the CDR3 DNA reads TGTGCCAGCAGCTTAGCTGGGCAGGGATTTGCTTTCTTT. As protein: CASSLAGQGFAFF.